This is a list of T cell receptor beta chains from one sample in a study of T-cell reconstitution after alpha-beta-depleted transplantation in children. One entry per CDR3 protein results from TCRdb running MiXCR on the PCR reads. Of approximately 130,000 distinct CDR3 sequences in the sample, approximately 8.7% were seen once. The specimen comprised PBMCs, mostly from graft donor cells, sampled 180 days after TCRalphabeta/CD19-depleted stem cell transplant. Receptors originate from a girl under three years old who had a stem cell transplant for combined immunodeficiency, so the T cells may come from the graft donor. Each CDR3 is given with its conserved first and last residue. The order of the fields is V gene, J gene, D gene, CDR3 protein. A D gene is named only where the DNA matches it firmly.

TRBV7-2	TRBJ1-1	TRBD1	CASSLGGQDQLGAFF
TRBV27	TRBJ2-5	NA	CASSLTYREWGRETQYF
TRBV29-1	TRBJ2-5	NA	CSVGPGRETQYF
TRBV20-1	TRBJ1-6	TRBD1	CSATRDRGGSYNSPLHF
TRBV7-2	TRBJ2-1	TRBD2	CASSLAPSLAGGRGEQFF
TRBV12-3/TRBV12-4	TRBJ2-5	NA	CASSLGRISKETQYF
TRBV5-1	TRBJ2-5	TRBD2	CASSLPVAGYETQYF
TRBV24-1	TRBJ1-4	NA	CATSDPGQEKLFF
TRBV9	TRBJ1-6	NA	CASSLQGYTNSPLHF
TRBV7-2	TRBJ2-7	NA	CASSLVEFYEQYF
TRBV29-1	TRBJ2-1	NA	CSVDSEGDYNEQFF
TRBV20-1	TRBJ1-2	NA	CSARSGGGYTF
TRBV12-3/TRBV12-4	TRBJ1-6	TRBD1	CASSWGQGNSPLHF
TRBV29-1	TRBJ2-7	NA	CSVEDIGAGRGYEQYF
TRBV5-6	TRBJ2-3	NA	CASSLGELPTDTQYF
TRBV28	TRBJ2-2	NA	CASSLWSGELFF
TRBV6-1	TRBJ2-7	NA	CASSLDYLGPYEQYF
TRBV12-3/TRBV12-4	TRBJ2-3	NA	CASSLRGTSTDTQYF
TRBV3-1	TRBJ2-7	NA	CASSLLRVTLSKEQYF
TRBV20-1	TRBJ2-3	NA	CSAPGTRGQDTQYF
TRBV20-1	TRBJ2-5	TRBD2	CSARRGLAGTQETQYF
TRBV29-1	TRBJ2-1	NA	CSVEARRYYNEQFF
TRBV30	TRBJ2-6	TRBD2	CAWKGRAGPGSGANVLTF
TRBV20-1	TRBJ2-3	TRBD1	CSLQGAAGTDTQYF
TRBV7-2	TRBJ2-7	NA	CASSLAGRRSYEQYF
TRBV6-5	TRBJ2-3	TRBD1	CASSYSSGQGLDTQYF
TRBV7-2	TRBJ2-1	NA	CASSPASEVPFF
TRBV9	TRBJ1-6	NA	CASSLTDRNSPLHF
TRBV20-1	TRBJ2-7	NA	CSARAAASVYEQYF